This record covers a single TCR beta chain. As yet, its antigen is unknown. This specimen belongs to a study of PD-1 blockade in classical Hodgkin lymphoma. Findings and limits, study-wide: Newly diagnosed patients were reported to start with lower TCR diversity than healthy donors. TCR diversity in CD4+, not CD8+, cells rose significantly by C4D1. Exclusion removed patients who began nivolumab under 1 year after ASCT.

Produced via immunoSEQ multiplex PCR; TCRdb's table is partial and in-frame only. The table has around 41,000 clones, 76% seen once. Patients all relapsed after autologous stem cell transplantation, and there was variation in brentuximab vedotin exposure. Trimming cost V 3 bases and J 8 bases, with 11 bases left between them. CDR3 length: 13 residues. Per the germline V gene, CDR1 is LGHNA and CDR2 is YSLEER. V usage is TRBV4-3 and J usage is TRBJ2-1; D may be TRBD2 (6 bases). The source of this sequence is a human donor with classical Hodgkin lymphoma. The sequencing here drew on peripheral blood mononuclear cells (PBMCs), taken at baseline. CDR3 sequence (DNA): TGCGCCAGCAGCCACGGGGGATATGATGAGCAGTTCTTC. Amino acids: CASSHGGYDEQFF.